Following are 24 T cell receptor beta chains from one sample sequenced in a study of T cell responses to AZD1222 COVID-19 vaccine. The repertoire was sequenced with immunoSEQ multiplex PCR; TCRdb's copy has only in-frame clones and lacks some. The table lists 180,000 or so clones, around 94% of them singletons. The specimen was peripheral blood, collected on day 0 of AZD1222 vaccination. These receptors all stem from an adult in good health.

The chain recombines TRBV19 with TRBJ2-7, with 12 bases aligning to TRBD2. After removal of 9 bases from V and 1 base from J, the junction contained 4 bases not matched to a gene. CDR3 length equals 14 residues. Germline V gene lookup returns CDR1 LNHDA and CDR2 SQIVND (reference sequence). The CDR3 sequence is CASSGLAGSYEQYF. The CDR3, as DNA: TGTGCCAGCTCGGGACTAGCGGGTTCCTACGAGCAGTACTTC.

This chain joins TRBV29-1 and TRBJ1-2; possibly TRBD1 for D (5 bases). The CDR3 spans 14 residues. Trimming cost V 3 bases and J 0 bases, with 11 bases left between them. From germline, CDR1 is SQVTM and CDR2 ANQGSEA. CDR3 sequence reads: CSVDQGETNYGYTF. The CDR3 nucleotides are TGCAGCGTTGACCAAGGGGAGACTAACTATGGCTACACCTTC.

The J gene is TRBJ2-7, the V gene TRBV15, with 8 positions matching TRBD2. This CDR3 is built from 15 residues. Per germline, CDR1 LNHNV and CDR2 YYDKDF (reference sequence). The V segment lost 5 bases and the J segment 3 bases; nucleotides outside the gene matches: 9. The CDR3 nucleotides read TGTGCCACCAGCTTTGGAGCGGGGGATTTCTACGAGCAGTACTTC. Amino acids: CATSFGAGDFYEQYF.

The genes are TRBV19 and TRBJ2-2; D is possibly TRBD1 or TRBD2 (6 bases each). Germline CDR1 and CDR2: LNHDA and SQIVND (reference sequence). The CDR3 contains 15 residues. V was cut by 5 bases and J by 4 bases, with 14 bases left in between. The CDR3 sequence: CASSGGGAGTGELFF. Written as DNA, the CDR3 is TGTGCCAGTAGTGGAGGGGGTGCCGGCACCGGGGAGCTGTTTTTT.

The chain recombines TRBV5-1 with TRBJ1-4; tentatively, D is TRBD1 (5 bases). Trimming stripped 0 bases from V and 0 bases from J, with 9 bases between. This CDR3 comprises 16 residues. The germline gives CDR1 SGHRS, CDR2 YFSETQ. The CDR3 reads CASSLGGASTNEKLFF. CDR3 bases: TGCGCCAGCAGCTTGGGGGGCGCTTCAACTAATGAAAAACTGTTTTTT.

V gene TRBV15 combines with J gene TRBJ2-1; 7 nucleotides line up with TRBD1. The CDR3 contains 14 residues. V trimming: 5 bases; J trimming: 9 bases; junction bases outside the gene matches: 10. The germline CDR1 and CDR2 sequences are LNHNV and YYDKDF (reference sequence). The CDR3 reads CATSGWDRRGEQFF. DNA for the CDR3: TGTGCCACCAGCGGATGGGACAGACGCGGTGAGCAGTTCTTC. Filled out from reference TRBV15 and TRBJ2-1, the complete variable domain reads DAMVIQNPRYQVTQFGKPVTLSCSQTLNHNVMYWYQQKSSQAPKLLFHYYDKDFNNEADTPDNFQSRRPNTSFCFLDIRSPGLGDTAMYLCATSGWDRRGEQFFGPGTRLTVL.

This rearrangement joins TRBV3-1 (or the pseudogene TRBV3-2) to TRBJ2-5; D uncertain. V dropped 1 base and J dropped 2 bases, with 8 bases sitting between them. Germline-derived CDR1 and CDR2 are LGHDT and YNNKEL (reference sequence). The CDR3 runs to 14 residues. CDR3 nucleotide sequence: TGTGCCAGCAGCCAAGGTAGAACACAAGAGACCCAGTACTTC. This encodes CASSQGRTQETQYF.

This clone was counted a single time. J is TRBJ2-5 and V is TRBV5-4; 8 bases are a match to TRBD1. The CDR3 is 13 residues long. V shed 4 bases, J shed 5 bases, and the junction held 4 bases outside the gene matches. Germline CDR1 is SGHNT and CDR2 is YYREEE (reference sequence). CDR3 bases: TGTGCCAGCAGCCCGGACAGGGCTGAGACCCAGTACTTC. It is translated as CASSPDRAETQYF.

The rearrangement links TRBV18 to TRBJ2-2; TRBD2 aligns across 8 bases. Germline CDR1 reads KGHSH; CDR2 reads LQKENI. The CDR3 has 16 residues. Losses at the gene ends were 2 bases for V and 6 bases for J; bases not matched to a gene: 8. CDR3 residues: CASSPGTRGASGELFF. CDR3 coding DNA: TGTGCCAGCTCACCAGGGACTAGGGGAGCTTCCGGGGAGCTGTTTTTT.

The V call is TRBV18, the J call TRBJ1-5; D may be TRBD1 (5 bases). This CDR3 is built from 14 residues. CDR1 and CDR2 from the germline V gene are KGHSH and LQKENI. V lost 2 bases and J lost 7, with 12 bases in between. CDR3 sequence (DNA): TGTGCCAGCTCACCAACAGGCCTGCTGCAGCCCCAGCATTTT. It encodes CASSPTGLLQPQHF.

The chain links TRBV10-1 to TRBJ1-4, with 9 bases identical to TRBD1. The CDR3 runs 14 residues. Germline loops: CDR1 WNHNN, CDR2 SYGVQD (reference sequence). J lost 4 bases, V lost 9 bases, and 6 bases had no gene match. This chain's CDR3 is CASYRGLGNEKLFF. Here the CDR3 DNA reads TGCGCCAGTTACAGGGGGCTTGGTAATGAAAAACTGTTTTTT.

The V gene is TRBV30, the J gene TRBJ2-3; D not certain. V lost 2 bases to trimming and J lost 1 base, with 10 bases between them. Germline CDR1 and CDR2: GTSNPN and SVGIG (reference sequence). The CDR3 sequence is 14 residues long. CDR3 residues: CAWSPRRGTDTQYF. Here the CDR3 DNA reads TGTGCCTGGAGTCCGCGGCGCGGCACAGATACGCAGTATTTT. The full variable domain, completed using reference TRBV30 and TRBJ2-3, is SQTIHQWPATLVQPVGSPLSLECTVEGTSNPNLYWYRQAAGRGLQLLFYSVGIGQISSEVPQNLSASRPQDRQFILSSKKLLLSDSGFYLCAWSPRRGTDTQYFGPGTRLTVL.

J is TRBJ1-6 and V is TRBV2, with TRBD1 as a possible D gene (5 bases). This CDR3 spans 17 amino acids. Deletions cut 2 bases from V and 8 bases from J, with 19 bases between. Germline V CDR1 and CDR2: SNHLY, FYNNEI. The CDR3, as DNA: TGTGCCAGCAGTGAATACCCCGGGGCCTACCCGGATTCACCCCTCCACTTT. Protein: CASSEYPGAYPDSPLHF.

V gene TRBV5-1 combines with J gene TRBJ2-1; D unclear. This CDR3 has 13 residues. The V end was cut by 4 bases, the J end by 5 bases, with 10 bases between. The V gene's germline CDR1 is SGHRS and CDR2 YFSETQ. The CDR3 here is CASSIDTHNEQFF. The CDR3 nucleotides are TGCGCCAGCAGCATCGACACTCACAATGAGCAGTTCTTC. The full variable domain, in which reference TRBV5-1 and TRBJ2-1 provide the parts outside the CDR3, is KAGVTQTPRYLIKTRGQQVTLSCSPISGHRSVSWYQQTPGQGLQFLFEYFSETQRNKGNFPGRFSGRQFSNSRSEMNVSTLELGDSALYLCASSIDTHNEQFFGPGTRLTVL.

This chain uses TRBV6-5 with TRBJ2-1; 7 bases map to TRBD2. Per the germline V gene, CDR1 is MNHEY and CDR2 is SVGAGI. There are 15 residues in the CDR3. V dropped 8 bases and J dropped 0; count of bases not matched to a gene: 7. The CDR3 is CASGPLASSYNEQFF. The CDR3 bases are TGTGCCAGCGGACCACTAGCGAGCTCCTACAATGAGCAGTTCTTC.

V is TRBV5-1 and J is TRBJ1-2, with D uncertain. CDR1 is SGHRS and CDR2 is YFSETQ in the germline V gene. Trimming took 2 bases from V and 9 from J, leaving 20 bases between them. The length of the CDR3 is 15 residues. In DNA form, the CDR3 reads TGCGCCAGCAGCTTTTCTATGGCGGCTACTTCTCGCTACACCTTC. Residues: CASSFSMAATSRYTF.

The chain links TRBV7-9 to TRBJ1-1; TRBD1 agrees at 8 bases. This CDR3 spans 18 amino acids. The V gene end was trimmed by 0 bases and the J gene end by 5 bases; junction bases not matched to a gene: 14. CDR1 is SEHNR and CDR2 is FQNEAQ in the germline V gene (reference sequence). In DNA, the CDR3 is TGTGCCAGCAGCTTAGCATTAGGGCAGGGGGCCTCGCGGACTGAAGCTTTCTTT. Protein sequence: CASSLALGQGASRTEAFF. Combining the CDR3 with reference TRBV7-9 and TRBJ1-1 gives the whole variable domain DTGVSQNPRHKITKRGQNVTFRCDPISEHNRLYWYRQTLGQGPEFLTYFQNEAQLEKSRLLSDRFSAERPKGSFSTLEIQRTEQGDSAMYLCASSLALGQGASRTEAFFGQGTRLTVV.

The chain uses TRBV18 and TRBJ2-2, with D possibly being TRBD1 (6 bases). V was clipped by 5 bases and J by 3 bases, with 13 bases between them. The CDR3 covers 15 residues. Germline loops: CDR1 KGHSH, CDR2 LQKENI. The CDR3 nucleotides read TGTGCCAGCTCAATTCCAGGGGTGGACACCGGGGAGCTGTTTTTT. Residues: CASSIPGVDTGELFF.

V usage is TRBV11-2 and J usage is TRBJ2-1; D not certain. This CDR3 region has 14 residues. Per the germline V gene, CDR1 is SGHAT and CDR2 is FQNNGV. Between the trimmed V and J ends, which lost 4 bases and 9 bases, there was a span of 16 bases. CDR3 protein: CASSSRTQGREQFF. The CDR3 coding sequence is TGTGCCAGCAGCTCGAGGACGCAAGGGCGTGAGCAGTTCTTC.

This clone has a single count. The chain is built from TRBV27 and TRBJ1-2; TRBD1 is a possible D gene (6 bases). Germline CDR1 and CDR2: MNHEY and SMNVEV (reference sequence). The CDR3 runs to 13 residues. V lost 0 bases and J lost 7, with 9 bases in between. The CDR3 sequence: CASSLSRGTGYTF. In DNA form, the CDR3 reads TGTGCCAGCAGTTTATCTAGGGGGACTGGCTACACCTTC.

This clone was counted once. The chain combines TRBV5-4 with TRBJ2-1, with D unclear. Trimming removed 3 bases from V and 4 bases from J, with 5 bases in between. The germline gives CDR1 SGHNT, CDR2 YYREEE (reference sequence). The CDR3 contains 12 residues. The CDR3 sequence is CASSSYYNEQFF. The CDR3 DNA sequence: TGTGCCAGCAGCTCCTATTACAATGAGCAGTTCTTC. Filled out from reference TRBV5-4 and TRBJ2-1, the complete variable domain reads ETGVTQSPTHLIKTRGQQVTLRCSSQSGHNTVSWYQQALGQGPQFIFQYYREEENGRGNFPPRFSGLQFPNYSSELNVNALELDDSALYLCASSSYYNEQFFGPGTRLTVL.

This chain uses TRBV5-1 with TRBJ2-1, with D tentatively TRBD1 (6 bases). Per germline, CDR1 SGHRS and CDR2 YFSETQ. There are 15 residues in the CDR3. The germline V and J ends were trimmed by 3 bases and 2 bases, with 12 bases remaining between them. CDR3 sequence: CASSYSGTTYNEQFF. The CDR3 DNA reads TGCGCCAGCAGCTATTCCGGGACAACCTACAATGAGCAGTTCTTC.

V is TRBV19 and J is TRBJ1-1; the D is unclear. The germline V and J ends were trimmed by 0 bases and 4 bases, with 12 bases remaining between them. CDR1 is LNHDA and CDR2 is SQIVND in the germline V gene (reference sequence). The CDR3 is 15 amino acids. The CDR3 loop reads CASSIDLRLITEAFF. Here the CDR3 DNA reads TGTGCCAGTAGTATAGATCTAAGGCTAATCACTGAAGCTTTCTTT.

Here the CDR3 reads CASSNYGQGLDQPQHF. CDR3 nucleotides: TGTGCCAGCAGCAATTACGGACAGGGGCTCGATCAGCCCCAGCATTTT. V is TRBV7-9 and J is TRBJ1-5; TRBD1 matches at 9 bases. The V gene's germline CDR1 is SEHNR and CDR2 FQNEAQ (reference sequence). The CDR3 loop spans 16 amino acids. The J segment lost 5 bases and the V segment lost 5 bases, leaving 10 bases of the junction unmatched. The full variable domain, with the rest looked up from reference TRBV7-9 and TRBJ1-5, is DTGVSQNPRHKITKRGQNVTFRCDPISEHNRLYWYRQTLGQGPEFLTYFQNEAQLEKSRLLSDRFSAERPKGSFSTLEIQRTEQGDSAMYLCASSNYGQGLDQPQHFGDGTRLSIL.